This is a list of T cell receptor beta chains from one sample in a study of T cells in Graves' hyperthyroidism and ophthalmopathy. MiXCR, run by TCRdb on the multiplex PCR reads, gives a single entry per CDR3 protein. The repertoire holds some 440,000 distinct CDR3 sequences, with approximately 15% as singletons. Sequenced material: blood. These receptors came from a woman aged 18-35 years with Graves' hyperthyroidism. The CDR3 runs from the conserved cysteine through the conserved F or W. The D gene is left open where the match is weak. Rows may omit the clone size; those that give it use once, few, many or a size class.

CDR3 length	V gene	clone size	D gene	J gene	CDR3 protein	CDR3 DNA
11	TRBV30	many	-	TRBJ1-1	CAWKPNTEAFF	TGTGCCTGGAAGCCGAACACTGAAGCTTTCTTT
18	TRBV20-1	-	-	TRBJ2-1	CSARDSPLIFDSHNEQFF	TGCAGTGCTAGAGATTCGCCCCTAATTTTCGACAGCCACAATGAGCAGTTCTTC
19	TRBV11-2	-	TRBD1	TRBJ2-7	CASSPWVGGIGTGSYEQYF	TGTGCCAGCAGCCCTTGGGTAGGAGGTATTGGGACAGGATCCTACGAGCAGTACTTC
14	TRBV5-1	many	-	TRBJ2-7	CASSPREVGYEQYF	TGCGCCAGCAGCCCGCGCGAGGTAGGCTACGAGCAGTACTTC
17	TRBV7-3	once	TRBD2	TRBJ2-1	CASSIAGTSGSYNEQFF	TGTGCCAGCAGCATCGCCGGGACTAGCGGGTCCTACAATGAGCAGTTCTTC
13	TRBV2	few	-	TRBJ1-4	CASKLAFGEKLFF	TGTGCCAGCAAGCTGGCATTTGGGGAAAAACTGTTTTTT
11	TRBV2	many	-	TRBJ2-5	CASSDSETQYF	TGTGCCAGCAGTGATTCAGAGACCCAGTACTTC
17	TRBV11-3	many	-	TRBJ2-1	CASSLGENTGSYNEQFF	TGTGCCAGCAGCTTAGGGGAAAATACCGGCTCCTACAATGAGCAGTTCTTC
14	TRBV12-3/TRBV12-4	few	-	TRBJ1-3	CASSPTGTGNTIYF	TGTGCCAGCAGCCCAACAGGAACTGGAAACACCATATATTTT
16	TRBV5-1	many	TRBD2	TRBJ2-1	CASSPRLAGSYNEQFF	TGCGCCAGCAGCCCAAGACTAGCGGGCTCCTACAATGAGCAGTTCTTC
14	TRBV28	many	TRBD1	TRBJ2-7	CASSGTGLYYEQYF	TGTGCCAGCAGCGGGACAGGGTTGTACTACGAGCAGTACTTC
15	TRBV5-8	-	-	TRBJ1-6	CASSLYSGDNSPLHF	TGTGCCAGCAGCTTGTATTCGGGCGATAATTCACCCCTCCACTTT
15	TRBV10-3	-	-	TRBJ1-2	CAISVGQIPNYGYTF	TGTGCCATCTCTGTGGGGCAGATCCCTAACTATGGCTACACCTTC
15	TRBV2	-	-	TRBJ2-2	CASSEKGGSTGELFF	TGTGCCAGCAGTGAAAAAGGAGGGAGCACCGGGGAGCTGTTTTTT
14	TRBV20-1	few	TRBD1	TRBJ1-2	CSARDRDRGYGYTF	TGCAGTGCTAGAGATCGAGACAGGGGCTATGGCTACACCTTC
15	TRBV7-8	many	-	TRBJ2-1	CASSPNRVRYNEQFF	TGTGCCAGCAGCCCCAACAGGGTTAGGTACAATGAGCAGTTCTTC
17	TRBV4-1	-	TRBD1	TRBJ1-6	CASSQDGRGPVNSPLHF	TGCGCCAGCAGCCAAGATGGCAGGGGGCCGGTTAATTCACCCCTCCACTTT
15	TRBV6-1	-	TRBD2	TRBJ2-1	CASSPLAGGGGEQFF	TGTGCCAGCAGTCCCCTGGCGGGAGGAGGAGGTGAGCAGTTCTTC
15	TRBV18	many	-	TRBJ1-5	CASSTQGTGSQPQHF	TGTGCCAGCTCCACCCAGGGAACTGGTTCTCAGCCCCAGCATTTT
18	TRBV27	many	TRBD1	TRBJ2-3	CASSLSVGDRVFADTQYF	TGTGCCAGCAGTTTAAGCGTAGGGGACAGGGTTTTTGCAGATACGCAGTATTTT
13	TRBV20-1	few	-	TRBJ1-4	CSAWGTTNEKLFF	TGCAGTGCCTGGGGGACAACTAATGAAAAACTGTTTTTT
16	TRBV14	-	-	TRBJ1-2	CASSQDRGRGGYGYTF	TGTGCCAGCAGCCAGGATCGGGGTAGAGGAGGCTATGGCTACACCTTC
13	TRBV3-1	many	-	TRBJ2-2	CASSQMDTGELFF	TGTGCCAGCAGCCAGATGGACACCGGGGAGCTGTTTTTT
14	TRBV2	few	TRBD2	TRBJ2-1	CASSASGRADEQFF	TGTGCCAGCAGTGCTAGCGGGAGGGCCGATGAGCAGTTCTTC
13	TRBV3-2	-	-	TRBJ1-1	CASSQGDRTEAFF	TGTGCCAGCAGCCAGGGGGACAGGACTGAAGCTTTCTTT
16	TRBV20-1	-	TRBD1	TRBJ1-1	CSAIIQGAKWDTEAFF	TGCAGTGCTATTATACAGGGGGCTAAATGGGACACTGAAGCTTTCTTT
13	TRBV12-3/TRBV12-4	many	-	TRBJ2-5	CASTPLGGETQYF	TGTGCCAGCACCCCCCTCGGCGGGGAGACCCAGTACTTC